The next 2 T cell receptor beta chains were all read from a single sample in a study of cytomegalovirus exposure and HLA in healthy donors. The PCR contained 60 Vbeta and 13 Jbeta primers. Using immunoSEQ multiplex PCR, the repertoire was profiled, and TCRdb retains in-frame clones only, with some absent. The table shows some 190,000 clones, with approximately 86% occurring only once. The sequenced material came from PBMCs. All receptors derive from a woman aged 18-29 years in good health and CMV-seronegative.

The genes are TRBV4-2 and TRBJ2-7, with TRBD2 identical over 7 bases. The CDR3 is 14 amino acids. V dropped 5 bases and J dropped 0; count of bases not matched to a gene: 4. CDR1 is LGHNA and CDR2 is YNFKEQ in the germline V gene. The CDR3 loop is CASSASGLSYEQYF. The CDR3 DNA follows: TGTGCCAGCAGCGCTAGCGGCCTCTCCTACGAGCAGTACTTC.

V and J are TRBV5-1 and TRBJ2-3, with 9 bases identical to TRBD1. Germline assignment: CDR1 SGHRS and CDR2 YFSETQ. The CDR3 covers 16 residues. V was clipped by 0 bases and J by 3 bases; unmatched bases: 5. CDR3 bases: TGCGCCAGCAGCTTGGGGGCACAGGGGGCAACAGATACGCAGTATTTT. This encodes CASSLGAQGATDTQYF.